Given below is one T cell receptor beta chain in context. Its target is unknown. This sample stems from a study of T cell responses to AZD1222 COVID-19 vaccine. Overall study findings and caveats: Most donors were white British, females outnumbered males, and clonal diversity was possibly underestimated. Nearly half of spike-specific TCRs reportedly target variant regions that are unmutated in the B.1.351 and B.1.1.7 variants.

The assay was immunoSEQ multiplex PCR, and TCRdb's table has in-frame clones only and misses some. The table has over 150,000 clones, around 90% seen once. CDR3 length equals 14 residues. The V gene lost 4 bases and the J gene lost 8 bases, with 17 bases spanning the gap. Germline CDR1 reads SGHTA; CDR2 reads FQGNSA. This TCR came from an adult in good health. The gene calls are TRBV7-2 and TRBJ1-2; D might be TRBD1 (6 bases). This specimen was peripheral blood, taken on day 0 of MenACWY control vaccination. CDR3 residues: CASSSFGGRDGYTF. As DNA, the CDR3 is TGTGCCAGCAGCTCCTTTGGGGGCCGAGACGGCTACACCTTC.